Given below is one T cell receptor beta chain in context. V gave up 3 bases and J gave up 0 bases, with 11 bases separating them. Germline CDR1 reads SGHTA; CDR2 reads FQGTGA. The CDR3 is made up of 15 amino acids. This record belongs to a study of blood T cell repertoires in COVID-19. Repertoires were generated with immunoSEQ multiplex PCR, while TCRdb's copy carries only in-frame clones and drops some. The sample shows approximately 440,000 clones, 90% of them seen only once. The rearrangement joins TRBV7-3 to TRBJ1-1; D is possibly TRBD1 (5 bases). The sequence was collected from a man aged 18 to 30 who had recovered from COVID-19. The specimen sequenced was PBMCs or T cells enriched from blood (not recorded which). The CDR3 coding sequence is TGTGCCAGCAGCTTGGGAGGGGCTCTGAACACTGAAGCTTTCTTT. The encoded protein is CASSLGGALNTEAFF.